This T cell receptor beta chain was observed in a study of T cell changes during pregnancy in multiple sclerosis. Only in-frame clones appear in the TCRdb table, and some are missing; sequencing was by immunoSEQ multiplex PCR. The sample has 45,000 to 50,000 clones, almost 95% seen once. Sequenced material: CD8+ T cells from peripheral blood mononuclear cells, taken in the first trimester of pregnancy. This TCR came from a female donor with multiple sclerosis, enrolled in a pregnancy study.

CDR3 DNA sequence: TGTGCCAGCAGCTCGGGGGGGGAGCAGTACTTC. Amino acids: CASSSGGEQYF. V is TRBV5-5 and J is TRBJ2-7; 8 bases fit TRBD2. V was pared by 3 bases and J by 7 bases, with 0 bases of the junction left unmatched. The CDR3 has 11 amino acids. Germline CDR1 SGHKS, CDR2 YYEKEE (reference sequence).